This T cell receptor beta chain was sequenced in a study of vaccination effects on CD4 cells after COVID-19. As for this clone: Its matching antigen is unknown.

Overall study findings and caveats: Marked clonal contraction of both clone types appeared late after vaccination.

Profiled with immunoSEQ multiplex PCR; TCRdb holds only in-frame clones, not every one. The table includes roughly 15,000 clones, over 65% detected once. The length of the CDR3 is 15 residues. Trimming cost V 2 bases and J 2 bases; bases outside gene matches: 4. Per the germline V gene, CDR1 is GTSNPN and CDR2 is SVGIG (reference sequence). ViraFEST expansion of antigen-specific CD4+ T cells with viral peptide pools preceded sequencing. Cells that had been cultured for roughly eleven days were the source of isolated CD4+ T cells. In the cultures, half the medium was exchanged for IL-2 medium on days 3 and 7.

Sequenced material: CD4+ T cells from PBMCs cultured with HCoV-229E spike peptides, taken before COVID-19 vaccination. This rearrangement joins TRBV30 to TRBJ2-1, with TRBD2 matching 9 bases. This receptor was obtained from a human donor who received a COVID-19 vaccine. In nucleotides, the CDR3 is TGTGCCTGGAGTCGGGCTAGCGGGGCCTACAATGAGCAGTTCTTC. This sequence encodes CAWSRASGAYNEQFF.